One and the same sample provided the 11 T cell receptor beta chains below, sequenced in a study of blood T cell repertoires in COVID-19 (dated by TCRdb to 2020 to 2021). The method was the immunoSEQ multiplex PCR assay. Entries here come from immuneACCESS through TCRdb and include only in-frame sequences with V and J called. Some clones fail to appear in such tables; in the studies checked, an unresolved V gene covers under half of the shortfall, and the cause of the remainder is unknown. This sample is represented by about 120,000 clones; almost 90% of them were singletons. Under 4.5% of the sample is in the top ten clones. The sequencing input was peripheral blood. These receptors were collected from an older woman with COVID-19, enrolled during active disease.

The chain links TRBV7-2 to TRBJ2-4, with D possibly being TRBD2 (5 bases). CDR1 is SGHTA, CDR2 FQGNSA, per germline. Trimming removed 5 bases from V and 9 bases from J, with 11 bases in between. This CDR3 has 12 amino acids. CDR3 loop: CASSRTVGIQYF. The CDR3, as DNA: TGTGCCAGCAGCCGGACTGTGGGCATTCAGTACTTC.

This clone was counted once. The chain links TRBV4-1 to TRBJ1-2; no firm D call. This CDR3 has 16 amino acids. Trimming took 1 base from V and 1 from J, leaving 13 bases between them. Germline V gene data show CDR1 as MGHRA and CDR2 as YSYEKL. CDR3 protein: CASSQGSGPVNYGYTF. Here the CDR3 DNA reads TGCGCCAGCAGCCAAGGGAGTGGCCCCGTTAACTATGGCTACACCTTC.

The chain employs TRBV5-1 and TRBJ2-7; 9 nucleotides align to TRBD1. The ends lost 3 bases at V and 5 bases at J; junction bases unmatched: 6. Germline V gene sequence: CDR1 SGHRS, CDR2 YFSETQ. The CDR3 is 14 residues long. The CDR3 sequence: CASSSDRGRHEQYF. The CDR3 bases are TGCGCCAGCAGCTCGGACAGGGGTCGCCACGAGCAGTACTTC.

The gene calls are TRBV7-8 and TRBJ1-3; D unclear. This CDR3 spans 16 amino acids. Per the germline V gene, CDR1 is SGHVS and CDR2 is FQNEAQ. V was shortened by 1 base and J by 3 bases, with 13 bases between the two germline ends. CDR3 nucleotides: TGTGCCAGCAGCTTAGTAGCGGTTCCGGGTGGAAACACCATATATTTT. As protein: CASSLVAVPGGNTIYF.

The chain recombines TRBV27 with TRBJ1-3, with 7 positions matching TRBD1. Germline V lookup: CDR1 MNHEY, CDR2 SMNVEV (reference sequence). The CDR3 extends over 14 amino acids. The V and J ends lost 5 bases and 5 bases, in that order; junction bases with no gene match: 6. CDR3: CASSAQGDRNTIYF. The CDR3 nucleotides read TGTGCCAGCAGTGCCCAGGGGGATCGAAACACCATATATTTT.

The rearrangement links TRBV6-2 or TRBV6-3 to TRBJ1-1; 9 positions agree with TRBD1. This CDR3 contains 18 residues. Germline V gene lookup returns CDR1 MNHEY and CDR2 SVGEGT. The junction had 13 bases not matched to a gene; V was cut back by 2 bases and J by 3 bases. The chain's CDR3 is CASSYQRRDRVYDTEAFF. As DNA, the CDR3 is TGTGCCAGCAGTTACCAACGCCGGGACAGGGTCTATGACACTGAAGCTTTCTTT.

This sequence joins TRBV15 and TRBJ1-4; tentative D call: TRBD1 (6 bases). V was pared by 5 bases and J by 8 bases, with 18 bases between. CDR1 LNHNV and CDR2 YYDKDF come from the germline V gene (reference sequence). The CDR3 extends over 15 amino acids. CDR3 sequence reads: CATSGLQGFREKLFF. The CDR3 DNA is TGTGCCACCAGCGGGCTCCAGGGGTTTCGAGAAAAACTGTTTTTT.

This chain uses TRBV20-1 with TRBJ1-1; maybe TRBD1 (5 bases). Germline CDR1 DFQATT, CDR2 SNEGSKA (reference sequence). V was shortened by 3 bases and J by 4 bases, with 15 bases between the two germline ends. This CDR3 comprises 14 residues. CDR3 sequence reads: CSASMEGSFTEAFF. As DNA, the CDR3 is TGCAGTGCTAGTATGGAGGGGTCTTTCACTGAAGCTTTCTTT.

The rearrangement uses TRBV28 and TRBJ1-4; D might be TRBD1 (5 bases). This CDR3 region has 15 residues. In germline, CDR1 is MDHEN, CDR2 SYDVKM. V was cut by 5 bases and J by 0 bases, with 10 bases left in between. The CDR3 DNA reads TGTGCCAGCAGTGCTACAGGTGCAACTAATGAAAAACTGTTTTTT. It yields the protein CASSATGATNEKLFF.

J is TRBJ2-1 and V is TRBV6-5, with 11 bases that match TRBD2. V shed 2 bases and J 5 bases; nucleotides not matched to a gene: 5. The CDR3 contains 16 residues. Per the germline V gene, CDR1 is MNHEY and CDR2 is SVGAGI. The CDR3 DNA reads as TGTGCCAGCAGTTACGATCTAGCGGGGGGAAACAATGAGCAGTTCTTC. Amino acids: CASSYDLAGGNNEQFF.

The V and J genes are TRBV7-2 and TRBJ2-5; 14 bases fit TRBD2. This CDR3 has 17 residues. The V segment lost 0 bases and the J segment 12 bases; nucleotides outside the gene matches: 12. Germline V gives CDR1 SGHTA, CDR2 FQGNSA. The CDR3 sequence: CASSLAPGTSGGPPKYF. CDR3 DNA: TGTGCCAGCAGCTTAGCGCCCGGGACTAGCGGGGGCCCCCCCAAGTACTTC.